This entry describes one T cell receptor (beta chain). Its antigen is unknown. This entry is derived from a study of graft-versus-host responses after intestinal transplantation. Turning to the study itself: Anti-thymocyte globulin served as induction for all recipients, who then took tacrolimus and steroids for approximately three years.

General study findings and limits: GvH clones occurred in recipient marrow; some first appeared in ileum or blood. There was an association between peak levels of circulating GvH clones and early post-transplant HvG declines.

Germline V lookup: CDR1 SEHNR, CDR2 FQNEAQ (reference sequence). This CDR3 comprises 15 residues. Libraries were prepared by immunoSEQ multiplex PCR; TCRdb keeps only in-frame clonotypes and omits some of them. The repertoire holds more than 20,000 clones, with 80% to 90% as singletons. The chain has TRBV7-9 and TRBJ2-5; 7 bases line up with TRBD2. The end of the DNA is better explained by TRBJ2-7, so the J call may be wrong. This clonotype was obtained from a human patient who received an intestinal transplant, so some T cells may come from the graft donor. The sequencing here drew on PBMCs, taken 65 to 70 days after intestinal transplantation. CDR3 nucleotide sequence: TGTGCCAGCAGCTTAGGCACGGGGGGCTCCTACGAGCAGTACTTC. Translating gives CASSLGTGGSYEQYF.